One and the same sample provided the 20 T cell receptor beta chains below, sequenced in a study of tumor-infiltrating lymphocytes in localized non-small cell lung cancer. Sequencing used immunoSEQ multiplex PCR; TCRdb keeps in-frame clones, though not all of them. The sample carries fewer than 20,000 clones, under 75% recorded once. Sequenced material: lung tumor tissue. These receptor sequences come from a human donor with non-small cell lung cancer.

V and J are TRBV28 and TRBJ1-5, with 8 nucleotides matching TRBD1. Germline CDR1 reads MDHEN; CDR2 reads SYDVKM. CDR3 size: 16 residues. V trimming: 3 bases; J trimming: 0 bases; junction bases outside the gene matches: 4. Here the CDR3 DNA reads TGTGCCAGCAGTTTCGGACAGGGACATAGCAATCAGCCCCAGCATTTT. It translates to CASSFGQGHSNQPQHF.

The rearrangement joins TRBV4-3 to TRBJ1-3; D is perhaps TRBD1 (6 bases). CDR3 length: 17 amino acids. V was cut by 0 bases and J by 4 bases, with 16 bases left in between. Germline CDR1 is LGHNA and CDR2 is YSLEER. The CDR3 spells CASSQDHARGSGNTIYF. Here the CDR3 DNA reads TGCGCCAGCAGCCAAGATCACGCAAGGGGGAGCGGAAACACCATATATTTT.

In this sample, this clone turned up once. This chain links TRBV4-2 with TRBJ2-3; 10 bases map to TRBD2. V gave up 4 bases and J gave up 4 bases; unmatched junction bases: 2. The length of the CDR3 is 14 residues. Per germline, CDR1 LGHNA and CDR2 YNFKEQ. The CDR3, as DNA: TGTGCCAGCAGCCTTAGCGGGAGGCCAGATACGCAGTATTTT. It codes for CASSLSGRPDTQYF.

The chain combines TRBV7-2 with TRBJ1-1; no clear D gene. Germline-derived CDR1 and CDR2 are SGHTA and FQGNSA. The CDR3 covers 14 residues. Trimming cost V 3 bases and J 0 bases, with 8 bases left between them. CDR3 in amino acids: CASSFGQMNTEAFF. In DNA form, the CDR3 reads TGTGCCAGCAGCTTTGGGCAGATGAACACTGAAGCTTTCTTT. Combining the CDR3 with reference TRBV7-2 and TRBJ1-1 gives the whole variable domain GAGVSQSPSNKVTEKGKDVELRCDPISGHTALYWYRQSLGQGLEFLIYFQGNSAPDKSGLPSDRFSAERTGGSVSTLTIQRTQQEDSAVYLCASSFGQMNTEAFFGQGTRLTVV.

This clone was seen more than once but under ten times. J is TRBJ1-2 and V is TRBV30, with D maybe TRBD1 (5 bases). Germline V lookup: CDR1 GTSNPN, CDR2 SVGIG (reference sequence). V lost 4 bases and J 8 bases, leaving 20 bases between the germline ends. The CDR3 runs 14 residues. The CDR3 region is CAWNGGTVYGGYTF. For the CDR3, the DNA is TGTGCCTGGAACGGCGGGACCGTCTATGGAGGCTACACCTTC.

The V and J genes are TRBV11-2 and TRBJ2-2, with 9 bases fitting TRBD2. Trimming took 4 bases from V and 6 from J; bases not matched to a gene: 6. The germline V gene has CDR1 SGHAT and CDR2 FQNNGV. CDR3 length: 15 residues. CDR3 region: CASSSGAGGSGELFF. The CDR3, as DNA: TGTGCCAGCAGCTCAGGAGCGGGGGGATCCGGGGAGCTGTTTTTT.

V gene TRBV6-1 combines with J gene TRBJ2-3; D might be TRBD1 or TRBD2, each matching 6 bases. CDR1 MNHNS and CDR2 SASEGT come from the germline V gene. With 6 bases removed from V and 5 bases from J, the gap between germline ends came to 9 bases. The CDR3 spans 12 residues. In DNA form, the CDR3 reads TGTGCCAGCAGGGCGGGACAAGATACGCAGTATTTT. Protein sequence: CASRAGQDTQYF.

This sequence joins TRBV15 and TRBJ1-1; D not resolved. Germline V gene data show CDR1 as LNHNV and CDR2 as YYDKDF (reference sequence). V lost 0 bases, J lost 4 bases, and 15 bases lay in between. The CDR3 is 16 amino acids. The CDR3 nucleotides read TGTGCCACCAGCAGAGATGCGGGTAGTTTAGGCACTGAAGCTTTCTTT. Protein sequence: CATSRDAGSLGTEAFF.

This chain uses TRBV28 with TRBJ1-2; 9 positions match TRBD1. The germline V gene encodes CDR1 MDHEN and CDR2 SYDVKM. CDR3 size: 14 residues. Germline trimming cut 6 bases from V and 5 bases from J; bases unmatched to any gene: 7. The CDR3 loop is CASSRYGTGYGYTF. The CDR3 bases are TGTGCCAGCAGCCGCTACGGGACAGGGTATGGCTACACCTTC.

This clone is classed as medium-sized. This chain connects TRBV19 to TRBJ1-5; D ambiguous. Germline V lookup: CDR1 LNHDA, CDR2 SQIVND (reference sequence). V was pared by 1 base and J by 11 bases, with 9 bases between. This CDR3 is built from 12 residues. CDR3 sequence: CASSIGGWSQHF. The CDR3 DNA reads as TGTGCCAGTAGTATAGGGGGTTGGTCCCAGCATTTT.

The rearrangement joins TRBV5-4 to TRBJ2-7; 9 bases match TRBD1. This CDR3 comprises 17 residues. Per germline, CDR1 SGHNT and CDR2 YYREEE (reference sequence). V lost 0 bases, J lost 6 bases, and 13 bases stayed unmatched. The CDR3: CASSLGQGVVLGGEQYF. The CDR3 DNA sequence: TGTGCCAGCAGCTTGGGACAGGGGGTGGTGTTGGGTGGCGAGCAGTACTTC.

The chain employs TRBV4-3 and TRBJ1-4; D is possibly TRBD1 (5 bases). The CDR3 runs to 14 residues. V was pared by 0 bases and J by 10 bases, with 12 bases between. CDR1 LGHNA and CDR2 YSLEER come from the germline V gene. As DNA, the CDR3 is TGCGCCAGCAGCCAAGATTGGGGCAAAGGAAAACTGTTTTTT. As protein: CASSQDWGKGKLFF.

The V gene is TRBV19, the J gene TRBJ1-5, with 9 bases that match TRBD1. Trimming cost V 4 bases and J 2 bases; bases outside gene matches: 3. Germline lookup yields CDR1 LNHDA and CDR2 SQIVND (reference sequence). There are 15 residues in the CDR3. CDR3 DNA: TGTGCCAGTAGTAGGGGACAGGGAGGCAATCAGCCCCAGCATTTT. It codes for CASSRGQGGNQPQHF.

The V and J genes are TRBV28 and TRBJ1-1; D is unclear. Germline V CDR1 and CDR2: MDHEN, SYDVKM. This CDR3 has 13 residues. V was trimmed by 4 bases and J by 5 bases, leaving 11 bases between them. The CDR3 protein is CASSSPTRTEAFF. CDR3 DNA sequence: TGTGCCAGCAGTTCCCCGACTCGAACTGAAGCTTTCTTT.

The gene calls are TRBV7-8 and TRBJ2-7; 8 nucleotides agree with TRBD2. Trimming at V came to 5 bases and at J to 7 bases, leaving 4 bases not matched to a gene. The germline V gene has CDR1 SGHVS and CDR2 FQNEAQ. This CDR3 has 12 amino acids. The CDR3 sequence: CASSRAGEEQYF. The CDR3 nucleotides read TGTGCCAGCAGCCGAGCGGGGGAGGAGCAGTACTTC.

This chain links TRBV2 with TRBJ1-1; no firm D call. CDR3 length: 11 amino acids. CDR1 and CDR2 from the germline V gene are SNHLY and FYNNEI. Trimming took off 9 bases at V and 1 base at J, with 6 bases between the two ends. The CDR3 DNA reads as TGTGCCAGTTCCGCGAACACTGAAGCTTTCTTT. Amino acid sequence: CASSANTEAFF.

The chain recombines TRBV6-1 with TRBJ1-1, with a tentative D call TRBD1 (6 bases). CDR1 is MNHNS and CDR2 is SASEGT in the germline V gene. Trimming cost V 3 bases and J 4 bases, with 18 bases left between them. The CDR3 extends over 16 amino acids. The CDR3 loop reads CASSDPTGTLITEAFF. The DNA for the CDR3 is TGTGCCAGCAGTGATCCAACCGGGACACTCATCACTGAAGCTTTCTTT.

Only one count was recorded for this clone. The chain couples TRBV15 to TRBJ2-5; tentative D call: TRBD2 (6 bases). This CDR3 contains 15 residues. Germline V gene data show CDR1 as LNHNV and CDR2 as YYDKDF (reference sequence). Trimming shortened V by 0 bases and J by 5 bases, and 13 bases separated the two germline ends. CDR3 in DNA: TGTGCCACCAGCAGAGATGGGGGGAGAAAGGAGACCCAGTACTTC. Translating it yields CATSRDGGRKETQYF.

The chain combines TRBV19 with TRBJ1-1; 8 positions match TRBD1. Per germline, CDR1 LNHDA and CDR2 SQIVND (reference sequence). This CDR3 is built from 14 residues. Losses at the gene ends were 4 bases for V and 6 bases for J; bases not matched to a gene: 7. The CDR3 here is CASSRSSGGPEAFF. CDR3 nucleotides: TGTGCCAGTAGTAGATCCTCAGGGGGCCCTGAAGCTTTCTTT. Supplemented by reference TRBV19 and TRBJ1-1, the full variable domain reads DGGITQSPKYLFRKEGQNVTLSCEQNLNHDAMYWYRQDPGQGLRLIYYSQIVNDFQKGDIAEGYSVSREKKESFPLTVTSAQKNPTAFYLCASSRSSGGPEAFFGQGTRLTVV.

The count of this clone is one. The rearrangement joins TRBV10-1 to TRBJ1-2; no firm D call. This CDR3 comprises 14 residues. CDR1 is WNHNN, CDR2 SYGVQD, per germline (reference sequence). The V end lost 3 bases, the J end lost 6 bases, and 14 bases lay between the germline ends. The CDR3 nucleotides read TGCGCCAGCAGTGACAGCTATGGCCAAAATGGCTACACCTTC. This translates into CASSDSYGQNGYTF.